This record concerns one TCR beta chain sequence. What it binds is unknown. This sample is part of a study of T-cell memory formation after mild COVID-19. Overall study context: Each donor largely had its own TCR clusters.

TCRdb re-analysed the 5' RACE reads in MiXCR, keeping a single row per CDR3 protein. The data contain 55,000 to 80,000 distinct CDR3 sequences, roughly 9.9% of them seen just once; the ten biggest clones take up around 1.1%. In germline, CDR1 is MNHNS, CDR2 SASEGT. There are 17 residues in the CDR3. V was trimmed by 4 bases and J by 4 bases, leaving 19 bases between them. Broader study findings: Balance between CD4 and CD8 was seen in clones contracting day 15 to 85, and a CD4+ lean was seen in later expanders. Mostly located in CM and EM were contracting CD4+ clones, with contracting CD8+ clones located in EMRA. A subset of responding clones appeared in pre-infection memory, suggesting cross-reactive memory joined.

The sequence derives from a young man who had mild COVID-19 (a few samples of this study predate the infection). Cell type and time point are not known. The V gene is TRBV6-1, the J gene TRBJ1-4; possible D gene TRBD1, 5 bases. Sequenced: PBMCs or a T cell subset sorted from them (not recorded which). The CDR3 loop reads CASSGVRGALLNEKLFF. CDR3 nucleotide sequence: TGTGCCAGCAGTGGGGTTAGGGGTGCACTCCTTAATGAAAAACTGTTTTTT.